This T cell receptor (beta chain) appears in the sequencing data of a study of shared clonotypes between healthy human individuals. Genomic DNA of each subset was evenly split across several immunoSEQ plates. Replicate PCRs from sorted subsets contained roughly 200 ng DNA, which is some 29,000 T cell genomes. Repertoires were generated with immunoSEQ multiplex PCR, while TCRdb's copy carries only in-frame clones and drops some. The sample gives around 1,900,000 clones, 80% to 95% of which show up once; under 2% is in the top ten. Naive CD8 cells, CD45RO-negative and positively selected for CCR7, excluded terminally differentiated effector memory CD45RA+ cells. The V end lost 5 bases, the J end lost 2 bases, and 13 bases lay between the germline ends. CDR1 and CDR2 from the germline V gene are LNHNV and YYDKDF (reference sequence). The CDR3 is 15 residues long.

The sequenced sample consisted of naive CD8+ T cells from PBMCs. This receptor was taken from a man younger than 35 in good health. Some clones in this sample may be carry-over from other donors' samples. V gene TRBV15 combines with J gene TRBJ2-1, with D unresolved. The CDR3 protein is CATSGPRGAYNEQFF. The CDR3 region has the DNA TGTGCCACCAGCGGGCCGCGCGGAGCCTACAATGAGCAGTTCTTC.